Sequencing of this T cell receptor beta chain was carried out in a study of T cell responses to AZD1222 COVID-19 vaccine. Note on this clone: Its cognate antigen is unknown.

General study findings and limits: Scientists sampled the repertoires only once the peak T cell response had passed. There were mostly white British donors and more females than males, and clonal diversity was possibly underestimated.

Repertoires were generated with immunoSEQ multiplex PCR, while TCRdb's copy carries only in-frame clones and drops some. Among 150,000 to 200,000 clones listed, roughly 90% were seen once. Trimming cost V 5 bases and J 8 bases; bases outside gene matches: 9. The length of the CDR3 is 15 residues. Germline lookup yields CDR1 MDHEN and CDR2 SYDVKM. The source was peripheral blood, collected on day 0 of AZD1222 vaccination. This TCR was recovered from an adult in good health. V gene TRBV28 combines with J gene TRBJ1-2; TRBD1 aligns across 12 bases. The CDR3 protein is CASSEARDRGRGYTF. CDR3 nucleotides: TGTGCCAGCAGTGAAGCCCGGGACAGGGGGCGAGGCTACACCTTC.